What follows is one TCR beta chain and its context. Its target is unknown. This sample was included in a study of cytotoxic CD8 clonotypes in ibrutinib-treated CLL. The overall study: The sample average was about 240,000 productive templates and tens of thousands of productive rearrangements.

V dropped 0 bases and J dropped 8 bases, with 10 bases sitting between them. CDR1 and CDR2 from the germline V gene are MNHEY and SVGAGI. This CDR3 has 13 residues. General study findings and limits: Progressing and sustained-remission patients had different sampling times. While tracking circulating CD8+ T-cell counts, baseline clonality exceeded that of age-matched healthy donors. Upon ibrutinib response clonality rose, and upon progression it fell back toward baseline.

Assay: immunoSEQ multiplex PCR; the TCRdb copy retains only in-frame clones and omits some. The sample has 8,500 to 13,000 clones, approximately 81% seen once. Sequencing was performed on PBMCs, taken at disease progression, from a patient treated with ibrutinib. The TCR sequence derives from a human donor with chronic lymphocytic leukemia. The chain uses TRBV6-5 and TRBJ1-2; D unresolved. CDR3 nucleotide sequence: TGTGCCAGCAGTTACTCGACCTTGGGAGGCTACACCTTC. Residues: CASSYSTLGGYTF.